This is a list of T cell receptor beta chains from one sample in a study of graft-versus-host responses after intestinal transplantation. The antigens of these receptors remain unknown. TCRdb keeps only in-frame clones here, not all; method: immunoSEQ multiplex PCR. The data hold over 40,000 clones, with approximately 95% observed a single time. The sequencing used unstimulated CD8+ T cells sorted from spleen or lymph node cells, collected before transplant. Receptor source: a human donor who was the organ donor for an intestinal transplant. Both conserved end residues are part of each CDR3. A D gene is named only where the DNA matches it firmly. Expanded clones get a size class; other rows say once, few or many, or leave the size out.

j_gene	v_gene	d_gene	abundance	CDR3aa	CDR3nt
TRBJ1-1	TRBV27	NA	NA	CASSLFTNTEAFF	TGTGCCAGCAGTTTATTTACGAACACTGAAGCTTTCTTT
TRBJ2-2	TRBV11-2	NA	NA	CAGSSSNRVLVTGELFF	TGTGCCGGCAGCTCGTCGAACAGGGTCTTGGTCACCGGGGAGCTGTTTTTT
TRBJ1-6	TRBV5-6	NA	NA	CASSSGTPAPLHF	TGTGCCAGCAGCTCCGGGACGCCCGCGCCCCTCCACTTT
TRBJ2-5	TRBV11-2	NA	NA	CASSLETGIYWRILQETQYF	TGTGCCAGCAGCTTAGAAACAGGGATTTACTGGCGGATCCTCCAAGAGACCCAGTACTTC
TRBJ2-1	TRBV4-3	NA	NA	CASSQAPGDEQFF	TGCGCCAGCAGCCAAGCCCCCGGCGATGAGCAGTTCTTC
TRBJ2-5	TRBV27	TRBD2	once	CASSPGLALRETQYF	TGTGCCAGCAGTCCGGGACTAGCTTTACGAGAGACCCAGTACTTC
TRBJ2-7	TRBV5-6	NA	NA	CASSQTRRLGEQYF	TGTGCCAGCAGCCAAACTAGAAGACTTGGCGAGCAGTACTTC
TRBJ1-2	TRBV7-2	TRBD1	once	CASEWTGTGGYTF	TGTGCCAGCGAATGGACCGGGACAGGAGGCTACACCTTC
TRBJ2-3	TRBV4-1	NA	NA	CASSQYIGSTDTQYF	TGCGCCAGCAGCCAGTACATCGGGAGCACAGATACGCAGTATTTT
TRBJ1-1	TRBV6-1	TRBD1	NA	CASREQGAYTEAFF	TGTGCCAGCAGAGAACAGGGGGCGTACACTGAAGCTTTCTTT
TRBJ1-2	TRBV6-5	NA	NA	CASSYSSGKGYTF	TGTGCCAGCAGTTATTCCTCAGGGAAAGGCTACACCTTC
TRBJ1-2	TRBV6-6	TRBD1	NA	CASSYIMTGENYGYTF	TGTGCCAGCAGTTACATAATGACAGGGGAAAACTATGGCTACACCTTC
TRBJ2-1	TRBV6-5	TRBD2	NA	CASSALADYNEQFF	TGTGCCAGCAGTGCACTAGCGGACTACAATGAGCAGTTCTTC
TRBJ1-2	TRBV6-5	NA	NA	CASYQGAYGYTF	TGTGCCAGCTATCAGGGAGCATATGGCTACACCTTC
TRBJ1-2	TRBV7-7	TRBD1	NA	CASSGTGNYGYTF	TGTGCTAGCAGCGGGACAGGGAACTATGGCTACACCTTC
TRBJ1-1	TRBV18	TRBD1	NA	CASSQTGYLDTEAFF	TGTGCCAGCTCGCAGACAGGGTATCTGGACACTGAAGCTTTCTTT
TRBJ2-1	TRBV2	NA	NA	CASISPRNEQFF	TGTGCCAGCATCTCGCCCCGCAATGAGCAGTTCTTC
TRBJ2-3	TRBV7-9	NA	NA	CASSLRTLGTDTQYF	TGTGCCAGCAGCTTGAGGACATTAGGCACAGATACGCAGTATTTT
TRBJ2-2	TRBV19	TRBD2	NA	CASSSGGAGELFF	TGTGCCAGTAGTAGCGGGGGGGCCGGGGAGCTGTTTTTT
TRBJ1-1	TRBV9	NA	NA	CASSAPLNTEAFF	TGTGCCAGCAGCGCCCCCCTGAACACTGAAGCTTTCTTT
TRBJ2-1	TRBV5-1	TRBD1	NA	CASSVWTGAYNEQFF	TGCGCCAGCAGCGTATGGACAGGGGCCTACAATGAGCAGTTCTTC
TRBJ2-7	TRBV5-4	NA	NA	CASSLEQSSYEQYF	TGTGCCAGCAGCTTGGAACAGAGCTCCTACGAGCAGTACTTC
TRBJ2-2	TRBV5-6	NA	NA	CASSLGQYTGELFF	TGTGCCAGCAGCTTGGGGCAGTACACCGGGGAGCTGTTTTTT
TRBJ1-1	TRBV5-1	NA	NA	CASSLEGLSTEAFF	TGCGCCAGCAGCTTAGAAGGGTTAAGCACTGAAGCTTTCTTT
TRBJ2-7	TRBV6-1	NA	once	CASSEWGTGQFEQYF	TGTGCCAGCAGTGAATGGGGGACGGGGCAGTTCGAGCAGTACTTC
TRBJ2-7	TRBV9	TRBD2	NA	CASGTGTKAYEQYF	TGTGCCAGCGGGACTGGGACTAAAGCCTACGAGCAGTACTTC
TRBJ2-2	TRBV7-9	TRBD2	NA	CASSHTSGGAFTGELFF	TGTGCCAGCAGCCACACTAGCGGGGGGGCCTTCACCGGGGAGCTGTTTTTT
TRBJ2-7	TRBV5-3	NA	NA	CARSLASQESYEQYF	TGTGCCAGAAGCTTGGCCAGTCAAGAGTCCTACGAGCAGTACTTC
TRBJ2-3	TRBV6-5	NA	NA	CASSYSTSTDTQYF	TGTGCCAGCAGTTACTCGACTAGCACAGATACGCAGTATTTT
TRBJ2-5	TRBV9	TRBD2	NA	CASRSGSGGEQETQYF	TGTGCCAGCAGATCAGGTAGCGGGGGGGAGCAAGAGACCCAGTACTTC
TRBJ2-7	TRBV7-9	NA	NA	CASRIEDDYEQYF	TGTGCCAGCAGGATAGAGGATGACTACGAGCAGTACTTC
TRBJ2-4	TRBV5-5	NA	NA	CASSLWGRLAKNIQYF	TGTGCCAGCAGCTTGTGGGGGAGGCTAGCCAAAAACATTCAGTACTTC
TRBJ2-5	TRBV9	TRBD2	NA	CASSVGGGPQETQYF	TGTGCCAGCAGCGTAGGGGGGGGACCTCAAGAGACCCAGTACTTC
TRBJ2-7	TRBV13	TRBD2	NA	CASSNSGGAYEQYF	TGTGCCAGCAGCAATAGCGGGGGGGCCTACGAGCAGTACTTC
TRBJ1-3	TRBV10-3	NA	NA	CAFRSPGNTIYF	TGTGCCTTTAGGTCACCAGGAAACACCATATATTTT
TRBJ1-3	TRBV5-6	NA	NA	CASSFIQGGNTIYF	TGTGCCAGCAGCTTTATTCAGGGGGGAAACACCATATATTTT
TRBJ1-4	TRBV27	NA	once	CARRQTLPVF	TGTGCCAGACGACAGACGCTACCTGTTTTT
TRBJ1-5	TRBV4-1	TRBD1	NA	CASSHVPGTGGDQPQHF	TGCGCCAGTAGCCACGTCCCCGGGACAGGGGGCGACCAGCCCCAGCATTTT
TRBJ2-3	TRBV11-3	TRBD2	NA	CASSATSGGPDTQYF	TGTGCCAGCAGCGCGACTAGCGGGGGCCCAGATACGCAGTATTTT
TRBJ2-7	TRBV19	NA	NA	CASSITGFYEQYF	TGTGCCAGTAGTATAACAGGGTTCTACGAGCAGTACTTC
TRBJ1-2	TRBV4-1	TRBD1	NA	CASSLTTGVIYGYTF	TGCGCCAGCAGCCTTACGACAGGGGTGATCTATGGCTACACCTTC
TRBJ2-2	TRBV4-3	NA	NA	CASSQGYYNTGELFF	TGCGCCAGCAGCCAAGGGTACTACAACACCGGGGAGCTGTTTTTT
TRBJ1-1	TRBV7-2	TRBD1	NA	CASSATGGTEAFF	TGTGCCAGCAGCGCCACAGGGGGAACTGAAGCTTTCTTT
TRBJ1-1	TRBV10-3	NA	once	CAINRVGGNTEAFF	TGTGCCATCAACCGCGTGGGTGGGAACACTGAAGCTTTCTTT
TRBJ1-2	TRBV11-2	NA	NA	CASSPDVYGYTF	TGTGCCAGCAGCCCGGACGTCTATGGCTACACCTTC
TRBJ1-5	TRBV4-1	NA	NA	CASSQSAVSNQPQHF	TGCGCCAGCAGCCAATCGGCAGTTAGCAATCAGCCCCAGCATTTT
TRBJ2-7	TRBV10-3	NA	NA	CAISESLGSSYEQYF	TGTGCCATCAGTGAGTCGCTGGGCAGCTCCTACGAGCAGTACTTC
TRBJ1-2	TRBV5-4	NA	NA	CASSLEDESNYGYTF	TGTGCCAGCAGCTTGGAGGATGAATCTAACTATGGCTACACCTTC
TRBJ1-6	TRBV6-1	NA	NA	CATSLYGPPPLHF	TGTGCCACCTCTCTCTACGGCCCTCCACCCCTCCACTTT
TRBJ1-2	TRBV30	TRBD1	NA	CAWSVWTGPNYGYTF	TGTGCCTGGAGTGTTTGGACAGGCCCTAACTATGGCTACACCTTC
TRBJ2-1	TRBV11-2	NA	NA	CASSSWDTRSYNEQFF	TGTGCCAGCAGCTCCTGGGACACCCGCTCCTACAATGAGCAGTTCTTC
TRBJ2-2	TRBV7-2	NA	NA	CASIPGTGELFF	TGTGCCAGCATTCCAGGGACCGGGGAGCTGTTTTTT
TRBJ2-1	TRBV15	NA	NA	CATSGARGPYNEQFF	TGTGCCACCAGCGGCGCCCGGGGCCCCTACAATGAGCAGTTCTTC
TRBJ2-5	TRBV7-6	NA	NA	CASSLFPGETQYF	TGTGCCAGCAGCTTATTCCCAGGAGAGACCCAGTACTTC
TRBJ1-4	TRBV18	NA	NA	CASSRRFRYEKLFF	TGTGCCAGCTCACGAAGGTTCCGTTATGAAAAACTGTTTTTT